This T cell receptor beta chain was found in a study of T cell responses to AZD1222 COVID-19 vaccine. Study results and caveats: Among the donors, most were white British and more were female, and clonal diversity was possibly underestimated. Spike-specific TCR breadth and depth rose after two AZD1222 doses.

In regard to this clone: The antigen is unknown.

The CDR3 is 16 amino acids. J was trimmed by 4 bases and V by 5 bases; bases with no gene match: 11. CDR1 and CDR2 (germline): SGHVS, FQNEAQ. This table comes from immunoSEQ multiplex PCR, and its TCRdb copy is limited to in-frame clones, with some not included. The data show about 110,000 clones, 89% seen once. The chain is built from TRBV7-8 and TRBJ2-7; TRBD1 agrees at 10 bases. The source is an adult in good health. The material was peripheral blood, obtained on day 0 of MenACWY control vaccination. The CDR3 loop is CASSLGWDRGQYEQYF. Written as DNA, the CDR3 is TGTGCCAGCAGCCTAGGGTGGGACAGGGGACAGTACGAGCAGTACTTC. Full variable domain (missing parts from reference TRBV7-8 and TRBJ2-7): GAGVSQSPRYKVAKRGQDVALRCDPISGHVSLFWYQQALGQGPEFLTYFQNEAQLDKSGLPSDRFFAERPEGSVSTLKIQRTQQEDSAVYLCASSLGWDRGQYEQYFGPGTRLTVT.